Listed here is a single TCR beta chain. This clone was seen just once. Its antigen remains undetermined. No qualities accompany the bases; no much larger clone lies one base away. CDR1 is given as SGHAT and CDR2 as FQDESV, both from the germline V gene (reference sequence). CDR3 length: 16 amino acids, cysteine to phenylalanine. Of all the DNA, just the CDR3 is kept, 48 bases in frame from base 1. Relative to germline, V is 2 bases shorter and J is 2 bases shorter, with 14 bases between their ends. On an AutoMACS, CD4+ and CD8+ cells were isolated via positive magnetic bead selection, and their purity was verified by flow cytometry. Initial screening for clonal expansions relied on flow cytometry with a TCR V beta antibody panel, after which sorted CD8+ fractions underwent TCRB deep sequencing for characterization. Peripheral blood mononuclear cells were isolated by Ficoll-Paque PLUS density gradient separation. DNA from CD4-enriched, CD8-enriched or PBMC samples was extracted using Nucleospin Tissue or Tissue XS kits and then quantified on a Qubit 2.0 fluorometer.

TCRB CDR3 sequencing used the immunoSEQ assay on genomic DNA. On the authors' methods: Patient CD8+ clones larger than 1% were compared against published virus-specific TCRB sequences, and only a few matched. Analyses were restricted to productive TCRB rearrangements. A clone was defined by a unique TCRB CDR3 sequence, and clonality was computed as a productive clonality index based on Shannon entropy. Repertoire overlap between two samples was calculated from the template counts of each clone relative to total templates per sample. V-gene usage measured by flow cytometry correlated with TCRB sequencing V-gene usage, with a Spearman r of around 0.62. Entries here come from immuneACCESS through TCRdb and include only in-frame sequences with V and J called. Some clones fail to appear in such tables; in the studies checked, an unresolved V gene covers under half of the shortfall, and the cause of the remainder is unknown. That table furnishes V, J and clone size, whereas the DNA furnished D and trimming. This sample lists some 1,500 clones; about 91% were detected once. The ten most abundant clones make up about two fifths of the sample.

The sample comes from a study of somatic mutations in cytotoxic T cells in rheumatoid arthritis (dated by TCRdb to about 2017). Regarding the study in general: Right after diagnosis and prior to the start of any treatment, under 35 ml EDTA of peripheral blood was drawn from patients. Some V beta antibody-stained T-cell populations were flow-sorted on a FACSAria II or Sony SH800 at nearly 100% purity, and sorted V beta1+ cells also underwent TCRB sequencing. In newly diagnosed rheumatoid arthritis without treatment, the study examined if expanded CD8+ T-cell clones harbor somatic mutations, relying on TCRB deep sequencing to characterize clonality. A total of 65 or so rheumatoid arthritis patients and under 25 healthy controls underwent TCRB deep sequencing. The median ages of the patient and control groups were essentially identical.

Findings and caveats that apply to the study as a whole: The expanded CD8+ clones had unknown antigen targets, and not appearing in virus-specific databases did not rule out that they were virus-specific. The slight underrepresentation of TRBV07 in patients was not corrected for multiple comparisons. In about an eighth of the 65 patients the largest CD8+ clone exceeded 20% of CD8+ cells, and several identical CD8+ TCRB sequences were shared between blood and synovial fluid. Rheumatoid arthritis patients and age-matched healthy controls did not significantly differ in CD8+ T-cell clonality. In patients, CD8+ clonality rose with age (Spearman r of about 0.51), which was not the case in healthy controls.

Sequencing used CD8+ T cells sorted from blood. The sequence joins TRBV11-1 to TRBJ2-3; a weak D assignment points to TRBD1 (5 bases agree). This receptor was obtained from a woman in her 70s with rheumatoid arthritis. The CDR3: CASSLQGLGNTDTQYF. The DNA reads as follows: TGTGCCAGCAGCTTACAGGGTTTGGGAAACACAGATACGCAGTATTTT.